The 5 T cell receptor beta chains below all came from one sample that was sequenced in a study of T cell repertoires in cytomegalovirus infection. TCRdb itself ran the reads through MiXCR, one entry per CDR3 protein. In the table there are roughly 630,000 distinct CDR3 sequences, roughly 26% of which are singletons. Sequencing was performed on CD8+ T cells from PBMCs. Receptor source: a human donor in good health (CMV status not recorded). Some clones in this sample may be carry-over from other donors' samples.

The V call is TRBV6-1, the J call TRBJ1-2; D perhaps matches TRBD1 (6 bases). V was pared by 7 bases and J by 8 bases, with 14 bases between. The CDR3 has 12 residues. Germline loops: CDR1 MNHNS, CDR2 SASEGT. The CDR3 DNA reads as TGTGCCAGCATGGGGGGGGCGCGGGGCTACACCTTC. Translation: CASMGGARGYTF.

There are many counts of this clonotype. V gene TRBV7-9 combines with J gene TRBJ2-1, with 8 bases aligning to TRBD1. Trimming cost V 5 bases and J 3 bases; bases outside gene matches: 9. Germline V gene lookup returns CDR1 SEHNR and CDR2 FQNEAQ (reference sequence). The length of the CDR3 is 16 residues. CDR3 loop: CASSPPAGGIYNEQFF. The CDR3 nucleotides read TGTGCCAGCAGCCCCCCGGCAGGGGGCATCTACAATGAGCAGTTCTTC.

This chain uses TRBV29-1 with TRBJ2-2; D assignment may be TRBD1 or TRBD2 (5 bases each). The V end lost 6 bases, the J end lost 0 bases, and 11 bases lay between the germline ends. Germline lookup yields CDR1 SQVTM and CDR2 ANQGSEA. The CDR3 totals 14 residues. Here the CDR3 reads CSVYRDPNTGELFF. CDR3 DNA: TGCAGCGTGTACCGGGACCCGAACACCGGGGAGCTGTTTTTT.

Many counts were recorded for this clonotype. CDR3 nucleotide sequence: TGTGCCAGCAGCCCGACAGGGCTCTACGAGCAGTACTTC. The encoded protein is CASSPTGLYEQYF. The chain joins TRBV7-2 to TRBJ2-7; 7 positions match TRBD1. The CDR3 runs to 13 residues. In germline, CDR1 is SGHTA, CDR2 FQGNSA. J gave up 3 bases and V 5 bases, and 4 bases lay outside the gene matches.

This clonotype was recorded a few times. CDR3 loop: CASSTLGTSVYNEQFF. The CDR3 DNA reads TGTGCCAGCAGTACCCTCGGGACTAGCGTCTACAATGAGCAGTTCTTC. V and J are TRBV27 and TRBJ2-1; 10 nucleotides line up with TRBD2. Germline loops: CDR1 MNHEY, CDR2 SMNVEV (reference sequence). This CDR3 contains 16 residues. The J segment lost 3 bases and the V segment lost 5 bases, leaving 7 bases of the junction unmatched.